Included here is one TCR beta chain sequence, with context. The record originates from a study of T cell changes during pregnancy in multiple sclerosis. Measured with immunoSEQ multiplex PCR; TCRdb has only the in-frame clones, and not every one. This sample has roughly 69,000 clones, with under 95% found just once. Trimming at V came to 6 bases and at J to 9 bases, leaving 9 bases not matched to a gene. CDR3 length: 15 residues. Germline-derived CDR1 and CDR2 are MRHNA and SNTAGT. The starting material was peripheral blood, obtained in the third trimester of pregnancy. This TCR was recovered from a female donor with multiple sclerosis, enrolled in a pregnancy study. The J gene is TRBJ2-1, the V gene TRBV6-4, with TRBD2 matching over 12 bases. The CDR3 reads CASSLTSGGSGEQFF. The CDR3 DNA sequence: TGTGCCAGCAGCCTTACTAGCGGGGGGTCGGGTGAGCAGTTCTTC.